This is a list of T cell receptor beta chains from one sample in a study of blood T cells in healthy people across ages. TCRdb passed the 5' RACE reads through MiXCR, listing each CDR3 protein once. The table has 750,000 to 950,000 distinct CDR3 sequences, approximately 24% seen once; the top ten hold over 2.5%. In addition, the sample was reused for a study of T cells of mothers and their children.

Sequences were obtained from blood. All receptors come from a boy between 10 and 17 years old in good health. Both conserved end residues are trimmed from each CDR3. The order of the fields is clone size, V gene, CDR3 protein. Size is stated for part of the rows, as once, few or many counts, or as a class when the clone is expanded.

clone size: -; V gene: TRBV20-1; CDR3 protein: SVQDHPYEQY
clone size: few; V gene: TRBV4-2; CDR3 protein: ASSQGGQGASGANVLT
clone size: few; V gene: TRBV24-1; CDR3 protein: ATSDLTSGDPETQY
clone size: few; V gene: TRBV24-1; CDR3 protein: ATRDNQETQY
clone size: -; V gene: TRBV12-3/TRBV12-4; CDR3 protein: AAGLGNTIY
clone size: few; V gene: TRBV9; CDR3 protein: ASSVDPSWNEQF
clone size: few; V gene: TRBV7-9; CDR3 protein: ASTHGTSTLAGNIQY
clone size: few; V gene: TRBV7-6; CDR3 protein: ASGQGTDNYGYT
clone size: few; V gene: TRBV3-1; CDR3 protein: ASSQEGKGYGYT
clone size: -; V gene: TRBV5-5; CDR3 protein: ASSSMGQGKTEAF
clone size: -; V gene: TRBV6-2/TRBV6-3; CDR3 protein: ASTRGNNQPQH
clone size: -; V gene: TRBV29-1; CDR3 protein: SVTGGASYEQY
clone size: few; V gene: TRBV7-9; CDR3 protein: ASSTRTSGAGEQY
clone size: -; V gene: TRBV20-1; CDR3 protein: SATGQVNTEAF
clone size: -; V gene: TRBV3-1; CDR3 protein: ASSQDAKGSSYEQY
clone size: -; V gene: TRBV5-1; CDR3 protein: ASSHSDSGELF
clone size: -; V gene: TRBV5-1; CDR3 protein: ASSLVGAPYPAGYT
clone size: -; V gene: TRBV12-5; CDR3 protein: ASGPGTSQLTQY
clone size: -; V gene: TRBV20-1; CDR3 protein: SARDKLAGKSSYNEQF
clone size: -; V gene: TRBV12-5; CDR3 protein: ASGLGLQGTEAF
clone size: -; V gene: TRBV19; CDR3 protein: ASQERNQPQH
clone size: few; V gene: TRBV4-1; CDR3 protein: ASRHNTGANTEAF
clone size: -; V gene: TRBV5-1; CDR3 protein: ASSQSSGQETQY
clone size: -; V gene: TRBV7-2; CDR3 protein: ASSLDLAGGTDTQY
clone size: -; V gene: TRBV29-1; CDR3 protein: SVRQGGITDTQY
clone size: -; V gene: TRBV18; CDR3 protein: ASSPPASGGVGHQETQY
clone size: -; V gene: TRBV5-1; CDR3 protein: ASSLVVQGTSEKLF
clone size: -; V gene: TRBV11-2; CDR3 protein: ASSQLGAKGKTGANVLT
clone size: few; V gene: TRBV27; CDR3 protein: ASSAHSGYTEAF
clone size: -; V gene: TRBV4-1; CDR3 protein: ASSQGVAGTWVGETQY
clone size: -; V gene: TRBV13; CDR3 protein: ASSRRGAQETQY
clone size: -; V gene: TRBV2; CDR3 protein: ASRGTSKGPNTEAF
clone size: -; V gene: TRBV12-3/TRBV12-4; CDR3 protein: ASTRGLAEFETQY
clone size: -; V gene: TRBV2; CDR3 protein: ASSEDPVRGTQY
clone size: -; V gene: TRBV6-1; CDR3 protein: ASSGSVDTPNEQF
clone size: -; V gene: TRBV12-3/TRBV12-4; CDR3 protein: ASSSRGRDEQY
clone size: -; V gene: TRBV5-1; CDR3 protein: ASGYLGGGGF
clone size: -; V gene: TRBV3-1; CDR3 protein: ASSLGGGLAGYQETQY
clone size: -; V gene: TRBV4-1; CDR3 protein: ASSQQPSDNEKLF
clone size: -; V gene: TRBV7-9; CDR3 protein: ASSLAPQSMNTEAF
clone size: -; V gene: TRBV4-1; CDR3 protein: ASSPGTGGRRTNEKLF
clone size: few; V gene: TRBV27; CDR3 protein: ASSLFGQGVDEQY
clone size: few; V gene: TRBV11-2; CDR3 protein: ASSTRGVTYNEQF
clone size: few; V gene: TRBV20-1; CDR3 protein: SAGIGQGAGSFREQY
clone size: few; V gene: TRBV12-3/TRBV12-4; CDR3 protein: ASSLGQGTPLGGYT
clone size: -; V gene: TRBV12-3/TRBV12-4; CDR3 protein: ASSLDRGEKPF
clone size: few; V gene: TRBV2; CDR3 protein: ASSEESGDNEKLF
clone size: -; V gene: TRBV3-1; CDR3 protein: ASSERQKEEAF
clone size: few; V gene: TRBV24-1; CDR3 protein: ATSAPSGSGAGDTQY
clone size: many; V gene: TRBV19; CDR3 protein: ATRRGGDGYT
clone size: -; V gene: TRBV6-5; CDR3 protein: ASSYFPGGGYEQY
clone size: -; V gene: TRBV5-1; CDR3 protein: ASSYRTGPLGETQY
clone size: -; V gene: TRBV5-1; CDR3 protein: ASSWMKFRDEQF
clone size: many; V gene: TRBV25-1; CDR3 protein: ASTSAGETQY